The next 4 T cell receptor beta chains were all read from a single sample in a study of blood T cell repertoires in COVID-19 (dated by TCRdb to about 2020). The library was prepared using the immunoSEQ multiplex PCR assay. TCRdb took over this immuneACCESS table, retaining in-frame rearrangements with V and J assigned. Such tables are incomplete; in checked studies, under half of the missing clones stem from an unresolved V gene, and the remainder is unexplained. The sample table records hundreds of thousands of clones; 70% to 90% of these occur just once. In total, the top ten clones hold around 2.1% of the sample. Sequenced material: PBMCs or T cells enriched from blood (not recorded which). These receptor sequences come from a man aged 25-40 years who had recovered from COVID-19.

This chain's CDR3 is CASSVEGLGGGNTIYF. In DNA, the CDR3 is TGTGCCAGCAGCGTAGAGGGACTGGGGGGAGGAAACACCATATATTTT. The V and J genes are TRBV9 and TRBJ1-3, with D perhaps TRBD1 (5 bases). Trimming took 0 bases from V and 4 from J, leaving 14 bases between them. Germline CDR1 SGDLS, CDR2 YYNGEE. This CDR3 contains 16 residues.

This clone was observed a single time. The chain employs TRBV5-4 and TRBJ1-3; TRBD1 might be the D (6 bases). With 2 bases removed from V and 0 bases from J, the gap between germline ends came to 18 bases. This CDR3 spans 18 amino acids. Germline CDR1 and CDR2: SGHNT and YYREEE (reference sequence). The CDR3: CASSLQSNLQGSGNTIYF. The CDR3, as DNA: TGTGCCAGCAGCTTACAATCAAACTTACAGGGCTCTGGAAACACCATATATTTT. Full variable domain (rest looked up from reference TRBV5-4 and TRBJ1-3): ETGVTQSPTHLIKTRGQQVTLRCSSQSGHNTVSWYQQALGQGPQFIFQYYREEENGRGNFPPRFSGLQFPNYSSELNVNALELDDSALYLCASSLQSNLQGSGNTIYFGEGSWLTVV.

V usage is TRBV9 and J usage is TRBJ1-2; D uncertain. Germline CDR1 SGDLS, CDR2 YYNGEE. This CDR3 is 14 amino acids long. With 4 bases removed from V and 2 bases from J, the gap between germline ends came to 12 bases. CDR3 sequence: CASSPQVANYGYTF. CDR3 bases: TGTGCCAGCAGCCCTCAAGTAGCCAACTATGGCTACACCTTC.

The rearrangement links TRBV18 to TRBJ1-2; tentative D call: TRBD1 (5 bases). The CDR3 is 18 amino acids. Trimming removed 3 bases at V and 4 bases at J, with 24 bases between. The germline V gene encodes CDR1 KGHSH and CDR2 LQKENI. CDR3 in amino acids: CASSPGGDPRKIIYGYTF. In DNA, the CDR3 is TGTGCCAGCTCACCGGGGGGGGATCCCCGAAAAATCATCTATGGCTACACCTTC.